Listed below are T cell receptor beta chains from one sample, sequenced in a study of blood T cells in healthy people across ages. From the 5' RACE reads, TCRdb called clonotypes with MiXCR, one entry per CDR3 protein. The top ten hold about a fifth of the sample, which has around 970,000 distinct CDR3 sequences, about 53% seen once. Specimen: blood. Every receptor here comes from a woman in her sixties or seventies in good health. Both conserved end residues are part of each CDR3. The D gene is left open where the match is weak. A clone size is listed for some rows: how often the clone was seen (once, few, many), or a class if it is expanded.

V gene,clone size,CDR3 length,J gene,D gene,CDR3 protein,CDR3 DNA
TRBV7-6,NA,19,TRBJ2-5,TRBD2,CASSLANGTSGRGQETQYF,TGTGCCAGCAGCTTAGCTAACGGGACTAGCGGGAGGGGGCAAGAGACCCAGTACTTC
TRBV6-6,NA,15,TRBJ2-7,TRBD2,CASRGLAGASYEQYF,TGTGCCAGCAGGGGTCTAGCGGGAGCCTCCTACGAGCAGTACTTC
TRBV3-1,NA,18,TRBJ2-1,TRBD2,CASSQGGTTRRKTETQFF,TGTGCCAGCAGCCAAGGAGGGACTACTAGGAGGAAGACGGAGACCCAGTTCTTC
TRBV5-6,once,12,TRBJ1-2,NA,CASAVEQYDYTF,TGTGCCAGCGCGGTGGAGCAATATGACTACACCTTC
TRBV6-2/TRBV6-3,NA,22,TRBJ2-3,TRBD2,CASSYVRATSVITGLVSDTQYF,TGTGCCAGCAGTTACGTCAGGGCCACGTCCGTTATAACAGGACTAGTCTCAGATACGCAGTATTTT
TRBV29-1,NA,12,TRBJ1-2,NA,CSAEMGVYGYTF,TGCAGCGCTGAGATGGGGGTCTACGGCTACACCTTC
TRBV29-1,NA,15,TRBJ2-3,NA,CSVAPGGWSTDTQYF,TGCAGCGTTGCCCCTGGGGGATGGAGCACAGATACGCAGTATTTT
TRBV20-1,NA,14,TRBJ2-7,TRBD2,CSVPTSGRNYEQYF,TGCAGTGTCCCTACTAGCGGGAGGAACTACGAGCAGTACTTC
TRBV4-2,NA,13,TRBJ1-5,NA,CASSQVRDQPQHF,TGTGCCAGCAGCCAAGTTCGGGATCAGCCCCAGCATTTT
TRBV7-3,NA,14,TRBJ1-1,NA,CASSLSSGMTEAFF,TGTGCCAGCAGCTTAAGCTCAGGGATGACTGAAGCTTTCTTT
TRBV27,once,18,TRBJ2-3,NA,CASSPLTRGGTPTDTQYF,TGTGCCAGCAGTCCCCTGACGAGAGGGGGGACGCCCACAGATACGCAGTATTTT